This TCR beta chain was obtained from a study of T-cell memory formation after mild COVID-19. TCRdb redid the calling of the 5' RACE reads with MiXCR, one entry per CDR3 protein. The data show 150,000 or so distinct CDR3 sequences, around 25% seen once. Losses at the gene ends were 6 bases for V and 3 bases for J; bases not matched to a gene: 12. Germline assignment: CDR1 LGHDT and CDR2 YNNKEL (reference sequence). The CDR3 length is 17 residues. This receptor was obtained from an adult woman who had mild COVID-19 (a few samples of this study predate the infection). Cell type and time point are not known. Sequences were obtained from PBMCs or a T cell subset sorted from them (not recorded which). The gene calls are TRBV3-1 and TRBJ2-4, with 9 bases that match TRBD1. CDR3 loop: CASSRTTGGMGKNIQYF. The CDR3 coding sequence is TGTGCCAGCAGTCGCACGACAGGGGGAATGGGCAAAAACATTCAGTACTTC. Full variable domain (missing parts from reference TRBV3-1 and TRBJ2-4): DTAVSQTPKYLVTQMGNDKSIKCEQNLGHDTMYWYKQDSKKFLKIMFSYNNKELIINETVPNRFSPKSPDKAHLNLHINSLELGDSAVYFCASSRTTGGMGKNIQYFGAGTRLSVL.